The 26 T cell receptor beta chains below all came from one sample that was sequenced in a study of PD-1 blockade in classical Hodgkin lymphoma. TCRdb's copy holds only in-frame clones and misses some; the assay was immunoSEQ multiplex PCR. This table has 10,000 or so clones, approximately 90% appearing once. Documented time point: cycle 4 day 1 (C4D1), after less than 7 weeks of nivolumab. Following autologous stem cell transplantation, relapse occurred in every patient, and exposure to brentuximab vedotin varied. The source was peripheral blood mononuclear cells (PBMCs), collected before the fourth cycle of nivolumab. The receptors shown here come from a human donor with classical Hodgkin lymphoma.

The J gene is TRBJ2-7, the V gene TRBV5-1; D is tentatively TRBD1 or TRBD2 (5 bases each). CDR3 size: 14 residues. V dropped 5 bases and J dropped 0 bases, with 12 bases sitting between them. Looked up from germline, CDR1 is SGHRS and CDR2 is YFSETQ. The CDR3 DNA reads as TGCGCCAGCAGACCCGGGACCAGCTCCTACGAGCAGTACTTC. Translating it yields CASRPGTSSYEQYF.

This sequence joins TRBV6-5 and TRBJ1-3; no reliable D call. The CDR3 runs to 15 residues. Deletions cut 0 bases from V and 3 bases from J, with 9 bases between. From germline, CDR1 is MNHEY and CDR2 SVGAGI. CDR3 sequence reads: CASSYSSPRGNTIYF. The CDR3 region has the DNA TGTGCCAGCAGTTACTCGAGCCCACGTGGAAACACCATATATTTT.

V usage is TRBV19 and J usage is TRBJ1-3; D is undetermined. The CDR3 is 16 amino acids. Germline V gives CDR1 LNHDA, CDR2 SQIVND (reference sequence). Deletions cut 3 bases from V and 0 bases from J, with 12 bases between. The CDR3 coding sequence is TGTGCCAGTAGTATGGAGGCGCTGAGCTCTGGAAACACCATATATTTT. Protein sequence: CASSMEALSSGNTIYF.

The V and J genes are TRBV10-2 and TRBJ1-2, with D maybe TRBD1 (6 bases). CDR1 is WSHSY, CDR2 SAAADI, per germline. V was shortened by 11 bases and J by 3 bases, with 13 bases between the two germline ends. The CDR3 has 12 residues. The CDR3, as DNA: TGCGCCGTAGAGAGGGGGTACTATGGCTACACCTTC. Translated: CAVERGYYGYTF.

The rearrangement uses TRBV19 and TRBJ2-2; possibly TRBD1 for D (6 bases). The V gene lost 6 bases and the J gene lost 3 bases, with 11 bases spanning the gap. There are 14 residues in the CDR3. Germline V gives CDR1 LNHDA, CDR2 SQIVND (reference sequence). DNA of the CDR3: TGTGCCAGTAGATTATCAGGGGACACCGGGGAGCTGTTTTTT. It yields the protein CASRLSGDTGELFF. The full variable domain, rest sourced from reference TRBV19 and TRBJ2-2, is DGGITQSPKYLFRKEGQNVTLSCEQNLNHDAMYWYRQDPGQGLRLIYYSQIVNDFQKGDIAEGYSVSREKKESFPLTVTSAQKNPTAFYLCASRLSGDTGELFFGEGSRLTVL.

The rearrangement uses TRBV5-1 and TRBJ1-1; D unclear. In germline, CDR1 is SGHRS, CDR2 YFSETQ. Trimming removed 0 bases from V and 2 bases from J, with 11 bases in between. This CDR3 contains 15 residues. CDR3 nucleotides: TGCGCCAGCAGCTTGGGCCTCAATCGAAACACTGAAGCTTTCTTT. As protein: CASSLGLNRNTEAFF.

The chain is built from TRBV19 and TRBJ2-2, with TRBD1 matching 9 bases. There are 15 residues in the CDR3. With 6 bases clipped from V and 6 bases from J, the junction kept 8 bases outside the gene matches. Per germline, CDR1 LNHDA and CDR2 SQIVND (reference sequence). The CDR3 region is CASRVTGGYPGELFF. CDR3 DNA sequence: TGTGCCAGTAGGGTGACAGGGGGATACCCCGGGGAGCTGTTTTTT.

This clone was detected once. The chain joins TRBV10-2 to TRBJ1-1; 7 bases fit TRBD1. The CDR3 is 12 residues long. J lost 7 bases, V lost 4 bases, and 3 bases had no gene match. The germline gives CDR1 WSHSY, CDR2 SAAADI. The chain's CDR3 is CASSGPGGEAFF. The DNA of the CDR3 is TGCGCCAGCAGTGGCCCAGGGGGTGAAGCTTTCTTT.

This chain's CDR3 is CASSLGTPNQPQHF. CDR3 nucleotide sequence: TGCGCCAGCAGCCTCGGGACTCCCAATCAGCCCCAGCATTTT. The rearrangement uses TRBV5-1 and TRBJ1-5; D is possibly TRBD1 (5 bases). Looked up from germline, CDR1 is SGHRS and CDR2 is YFSETQ. V was trimmed by 4 bases and J by 3 bases, leaving 11 bases between them. This CDR3 region has 14 residues.

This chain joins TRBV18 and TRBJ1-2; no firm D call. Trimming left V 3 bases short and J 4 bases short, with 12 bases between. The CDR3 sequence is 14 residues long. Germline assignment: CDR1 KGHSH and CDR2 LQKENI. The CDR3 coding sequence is TGTGCCAGCTCACCCTCCGCGGAGGGCTATGGCTACACCTTC. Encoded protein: CASSPSAEGYGYTF.

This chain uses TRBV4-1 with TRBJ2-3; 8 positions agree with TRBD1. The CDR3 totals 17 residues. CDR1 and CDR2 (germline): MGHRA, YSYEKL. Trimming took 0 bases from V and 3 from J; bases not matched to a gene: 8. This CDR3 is CASSQDRGRKGTDTQYF. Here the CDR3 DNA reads TGCGCCAGCAGCCAAGACAGGGGGCGTAAGGGAACAGATACGCAGTATTTT.

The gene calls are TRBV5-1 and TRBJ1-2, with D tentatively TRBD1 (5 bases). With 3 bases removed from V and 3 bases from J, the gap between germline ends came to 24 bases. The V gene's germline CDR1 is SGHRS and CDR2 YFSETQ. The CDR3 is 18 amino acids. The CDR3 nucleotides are TGCGCCAGCAGCTCGGGGCGTTTCTATCGACAGAGGGACTATGGCTACACCTTC. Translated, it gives CASSSGRFYRQRDYGYTF.

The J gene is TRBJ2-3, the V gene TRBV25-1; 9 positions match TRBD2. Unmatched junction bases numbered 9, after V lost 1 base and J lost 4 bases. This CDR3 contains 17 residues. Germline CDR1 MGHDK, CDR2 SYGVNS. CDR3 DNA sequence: TGTGCCAGCAGTGAATTCAGTAGCGGGGGTATTCCAGATACGCAGTATTTT. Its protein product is CASSEFSSGGIPDTQYF.

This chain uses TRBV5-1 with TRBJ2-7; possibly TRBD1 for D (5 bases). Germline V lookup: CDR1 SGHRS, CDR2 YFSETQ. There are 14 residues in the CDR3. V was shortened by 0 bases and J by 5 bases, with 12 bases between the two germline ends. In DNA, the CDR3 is TGCGCCAGCAGCTTGGGGACAAATCGCAACGAGCAGTACTTC. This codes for CASSLGTNRNEQYF.

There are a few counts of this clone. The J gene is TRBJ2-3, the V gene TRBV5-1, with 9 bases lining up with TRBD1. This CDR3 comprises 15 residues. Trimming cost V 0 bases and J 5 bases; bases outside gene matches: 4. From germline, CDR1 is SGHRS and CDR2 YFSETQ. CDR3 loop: CASSLEGQGGDTQYF. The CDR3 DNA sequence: TGCGCCAGCAGCTTGGAGGGACAGGGAGGAGATACGCAGTATTTT.

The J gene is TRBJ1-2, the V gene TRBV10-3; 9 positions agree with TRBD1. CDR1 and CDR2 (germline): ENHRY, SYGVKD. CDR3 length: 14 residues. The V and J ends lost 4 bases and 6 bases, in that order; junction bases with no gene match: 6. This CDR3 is CAISALRTGDGYTF. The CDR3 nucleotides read TGTGCCATCAGTGCTCTTAGGACAGGGGATGGCTACACCTTC.

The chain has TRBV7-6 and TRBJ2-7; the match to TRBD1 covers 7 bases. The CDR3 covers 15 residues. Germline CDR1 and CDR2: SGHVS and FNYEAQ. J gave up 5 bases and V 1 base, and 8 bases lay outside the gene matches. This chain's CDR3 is CASSLGSDRVNEQYF. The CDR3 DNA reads TGTGCCAGCAGCTTAGGAAGTGACAGGGTAAACGAGCAGTACTTC.

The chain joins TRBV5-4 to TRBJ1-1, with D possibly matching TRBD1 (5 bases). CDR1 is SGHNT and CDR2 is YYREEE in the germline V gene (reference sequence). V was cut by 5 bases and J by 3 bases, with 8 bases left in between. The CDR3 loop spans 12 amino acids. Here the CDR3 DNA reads TGTGCCAGCAGAGTGGGGGACACTGAAGCTTTCTTT. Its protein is CASRVGDTEAFF.

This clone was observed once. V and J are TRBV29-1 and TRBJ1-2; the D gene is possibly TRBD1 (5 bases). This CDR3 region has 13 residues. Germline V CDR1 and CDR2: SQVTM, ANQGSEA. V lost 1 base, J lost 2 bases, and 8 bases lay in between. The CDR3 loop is CSVEGGINYGYTF. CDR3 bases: TGCAGCGTTGAAGGGGGGATCAACTATGGCTACACCTTC.

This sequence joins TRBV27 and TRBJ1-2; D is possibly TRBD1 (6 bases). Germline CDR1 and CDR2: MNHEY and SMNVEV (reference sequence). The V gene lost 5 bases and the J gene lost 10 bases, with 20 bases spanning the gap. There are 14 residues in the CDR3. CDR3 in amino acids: CASSPTGMRGLYTF. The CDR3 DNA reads TGTGCCAGCAGTCCAACAGGGATGCGCGGCCTCTACACCTTC.

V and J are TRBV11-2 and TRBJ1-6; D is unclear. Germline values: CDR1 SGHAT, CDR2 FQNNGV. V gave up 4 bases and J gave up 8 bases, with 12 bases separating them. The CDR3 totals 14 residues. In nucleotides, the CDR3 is TGTGCCAGCAGCTCCGGGAACCTACATTCACCCCTCCACTTT. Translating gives CASSSGNLHSPLHF.

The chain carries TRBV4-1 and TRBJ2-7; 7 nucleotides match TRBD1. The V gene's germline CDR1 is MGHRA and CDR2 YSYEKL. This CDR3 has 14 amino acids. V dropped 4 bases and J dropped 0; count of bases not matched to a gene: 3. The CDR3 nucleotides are TGCGCCAGCAGCCCGGACAGGCGCTCCTACGAGCAGTACTTC. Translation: CASSPDRRSYEQYF.

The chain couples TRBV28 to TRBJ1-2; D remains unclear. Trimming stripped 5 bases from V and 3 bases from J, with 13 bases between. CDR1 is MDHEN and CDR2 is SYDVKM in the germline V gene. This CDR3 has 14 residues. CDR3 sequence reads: CASSPPDRYYGYTF. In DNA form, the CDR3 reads TGTGCCAGCAGTCCCCCGGACCGGTACTATGGCTACACCTTC.

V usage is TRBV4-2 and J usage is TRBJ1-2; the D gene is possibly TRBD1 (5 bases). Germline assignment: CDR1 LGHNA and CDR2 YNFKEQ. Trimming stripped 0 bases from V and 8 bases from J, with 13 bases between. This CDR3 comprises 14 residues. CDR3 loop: CASSQEARDRGYTF. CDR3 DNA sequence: TGTGCCAGCAGCCAAGAAGCCAGGGATCGGGGCTACACCTTC.

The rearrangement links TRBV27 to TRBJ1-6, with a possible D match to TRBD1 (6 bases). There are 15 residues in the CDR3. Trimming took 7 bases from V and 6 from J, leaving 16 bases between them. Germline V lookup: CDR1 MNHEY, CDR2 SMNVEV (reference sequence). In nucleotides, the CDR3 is TGTGCCAGCACTGCGACAGGATTAGCTAATTCACCCCTCCACTTT. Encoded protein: CASTATGLANSPLHF.

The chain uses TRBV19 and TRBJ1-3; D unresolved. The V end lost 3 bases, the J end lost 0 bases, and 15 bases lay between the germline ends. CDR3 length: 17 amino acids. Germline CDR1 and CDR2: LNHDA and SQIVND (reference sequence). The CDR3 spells CASSISSPQISGNTIYF. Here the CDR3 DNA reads TGTGCCAGTAGTATCTCGAGCCCACAGATCTCTGGAAACACCATATATTTT.